This TCR beta chain was sequenced for a study of Ad26.COV2.S vaccination and SARS-CoV-2 variants. Background on the study: In the study, Ad26.COV2.S was injected intramuscularly once, or twice 56 days apart. Broader study findings: There was reportedly substantial breadth in spike-specific CD8+ and CD4+ T cell responses after vaccination.

Treatment of the sample: some 20 received Ad26.COV2.S at low or high dose, single or two shots; 5 received placebo; per-sample allocation not given. Sampling happened 63 days after the first vaccine or placebo injection. Donation came from an adult in Boston who was aged 18-55 years. A word on this clone: Its antigen is still unknown.

Trimming cost V 8 bases and J 1 base, with 3 bases left between them. CDR3 length: 10 residues. Per germline, CDR1 SEHNR and CDR2 FQNEAQ (reference sequence). Clones were sequenced by immunoSEQ multiplex PCR, and TCRdb holds only the in-frame ones, with some missing. The repertoire holds fewer than 800,000 clones, roughly 90% seen once, with roughly 1.5% in the top ten. The source was peripheral blood, collected in a trial of Ad26.COV2.S vaccine versus placebo. The TCR sequence derives from a person between 18 and 65 years old who received the Ad26.COV2.S COVID-19 vaccine or a placebo. The chain carries TRBV7-9 and TRBJ2-7; unclear D gene. CDR3 region: CASGSYEQYF. In DNA form, the CDR3 reads TGTGCCAGCGGTTCCTACGAGCAGTACTTC.